The 14 T cell receptor beta chains presented below share a single source sample, sequenced in a study of blood T cells in healthy people across ages. Combining a sample-barcoded 5' primer with a J-beta primer mix, a second PCR ran for roughly 6 to 11 cycles. MiXCR, run by TCRdb on the 5' RACE reads, gives a single entry per CDR3 protein. Here the sample spans around 870,000 distinct CDR3 sequences, 25% to 35% being singletons. Sequencing used blood. All receptors derive from an elderly woman in good health.

A single count supports this clonotype. This clone may be a read error of a much larger clone one base away. The chain uses TRBV6-6 and TRBJ1-2; 9 nucleotides match TRBD1. This CDR3 is built from 17 residues. Germline CDR1 is MNHNY and CDR2 is SVGAGI (reference sequence). DNA of the CDR3: TGTGCCAGCAGTATCACACCGGGACAGGGTCCTAACTATGACTACACCTTC. Translating it yields CASSITPGQGPNYDYTF.

This clonotype has just a few counts. This chain connects TRBV3-1 to TRBJ1-6; D may be TRBD1 (5 bases). V was clipped by 3 bases and J by 4 bases, with 10 bases between them. The germline V gene has CDR1 LGHDT and CDR2 YNNKEL (reference sequence). The CDR3 is 15 amino acids. The CDR3 sequence: CASSQSGTYNSPLHF. The CDR3 DNA follows: TGTGCCAGCAGCCAGTCCGGGACTTATAATTCACCCCTCCACTTT.

This clonotype was observed many times. The chain couples TRBV7-2 to TRBJ2-5; TRBD2 matches at 8 bases. The junction had 5 bases not matched to a gene; V was cut back by 0 bases and J by 5 bases. Germline V gene lookup returns CDR1 SGHTA and CDR2 FQGNSA. The CDR3 sequence is 15 residues long. CDR3 bases: TGTGCCAGCAGCTTAGCCTCCGGGACTAGGGAGACCCAGTACTTC. Amino acids: CASSLASGTRETQYF. The full variable domain, with the rest looked up from reference TRBV7-2 and TRBJ2-5, is GAGVSQSPSNKVTEKGKDVELRCDPISGHTALYWYRQSLGQGLEFLIYFQGNSAPDKSGLPSDRFSAERTGGSVSTLTIQRTQQEDSAVYLCASSLASGTRETQYFGPGTRLLVL.

This clonotype was observed many times. This chain connects TRBV10-3 to TRBJ1-2; the D is unclear. The germline V gene has CDR1 ENHRY and CDR2 SYGVKD. V shed 0 bases and J shed 7 bases, with 21 bases lying between them. This CDR3 spans 17 amino acids. The CDR3 DNA is TGTGCCATCAGTGAGTCGCCCTCAGGCAGATTGGTTGGTGGCTACACCTTC. It specifies CAISESPSGRLVGGYTF.

CDR3 sequence reads: CASSLGRRQPPTKNIQYF. CDR3 nucleotide sequence: TGTGCCAGCAGCTTAGGTAGACGCCAGCCTCCGACCAAAAACATTCAGTACTTC. V usage is TRBV7-8 and J usage is TRBJ2-4; D uncertain. The length of the CDR3 is 18 residues. In germline, CDR1 is SGHVS, CDR2 FQNEAQ. V shed 1 base and J shed 2 bases, with 18 bases lying between them.

This sequence joins TRBV7-2 and TRBJ1-5; TRBD1 aligns across 10 bases. This CDR3 is 15 amino acids long. J was trimmed by 3 bases and V by 3 bases; bases with no gene match: 2. Germline V lookup: CDR1 SGHTA, CDR2 FQGNSA. The CDR3: CASSFGTGVNQPQHF. The CDR3 DNA reads as TGTGCCAGCAGCTTCGGGACAGGGGTCAATCAGCCCCAGCATTTT. The variable domain in full, with the rest retrieved from reference TRBV7-2 and TRBJ1-5, is GAGVSQSPSNKVTEKGKDVELRCDPISGHTALYWYRQSLGQGLEFLIYFQGNSAPDKSGLPSDRFSAERTGGSVSTLTIQRTQQEDSAVYLCASSFGTGVNQPQHFGDGTRLSIL.

This chain joins TRBV20-1 and TRBJ1-5; D may be TRBD1 (5 bases). This CDR3 region has 17 residues. Germline V lookup: CDR1 DFQATT, CDR2 SNEGSKA (reference sequence). The V end lost 0 bases, the J end lost 4 bases, and 19 bases lay between the germline ends. The CDR3 nucleotides read TGCAGTGCTAGAGATGAATGGAGGGGAGAAGGTAATCAGCCCCAGCATTTT. Translation gives CSARDEWRGEGNQPQHF.

The gene calls are TRBV28 and TRBJ1-5, with 7 positions matching TRBD1. With V trimmed by 6 bases and J by 5 bases, 16 bases remained unmatched. Germline V gene lookup returns CDR1 MDHEN and CDR2 SYDVKM. The CDR3 has 17 residues. The CDR3 loop reads CASRIRPTGSAYQPQHF. CDR3 in DNA: TGTGCCAGCAGGATAAGACCGACAGGGTCAGCGTATCAGCCCCAGCATTTT.

In its sample, this clonotype was seen once. The J gene is TRBJ2-7, the V gene TRBV7-2; tentatively, D is TRBD1 (5 bases). This CDR3 comprises 15 residues. V was clipped by 5 bases and J by 7 bases, with 21 bases between them. Looked up from germline, CDR1 is SGHTA and CDR2 is FQGNSA. The CDR3 DNA sequence: TGTGCCAGCAGCGCCCGGATCGACAGCTTAGGGGAGCAGTACTTC. Residues: CASSARIDSLGEQYF.

This clonotype showed up many times. The chain carries TRBV20-1 and TRBJ2-3, with D possibly TRBD2 on 6 matching bases. There are 15 residues in the CDR3. The ends were cut back, 6 bases at V and 5 bases at J, with 21 bases in the middle. From germline, CDR1 is DFQATT and CDR2 SNEGSKA (reference sequence). The CDR3 DNA sequence: TGCAGTGCAAGGACCGGGACTTATAGTAAAGATACGCAGTATTTT. Amino acid sequence: CSARTGTYSKDTQYF.

The chain links TRBV11-3 to TRBJ1-6; TRBD1 is a possible D gene (6 bases). In germline, CDR1 is SGHNT, CDR2 YENEEA. This CDR3 contains 16 residues. V was cut by 5 bases and J by 7 bases, with 18 bases left in between. Here the CDR3 reads CASSQPAPDRNSPLHF. CDR3 nucleotide sequence: TGTGCCAGCAGCCAACCCGCACCTGACAGGAATTCACCCCTCCACTTT.

The table lists this clonotype with many counts. V and J are TRBV7-2 and TRBJ2-1, with D possibly being TRBD2 (6 bases). Germline V gene sequence: CDR1 SGHTA, CDR2 FQGNSA. This CDR3 comprises 15 residues. Trimming cost V 2 bases and J 5 bases, with 13 bases left between them. The CDR3 is CASSLRGGTDNEQFF. The CDR3 DNA sequence: TGTGCCAGCAGCTTACGCGGAGGGACGGACAATGAGCAGTTCTTC. The whole variable domain, filled in from reference TRBV7-2 and TRBJ2-1, reads GAGVSQSPSNKVTEKGKDVELRCDPISGHTALYWYRQSLGQGLEFLIYFQGNSAPDKSGLPSDRFSAERTGGSVSTLTIQRTQQEDSAVYLCASSLRGGTDNEQFFGPGTRLTVL.

As to this clonotype: Possible read error: a much larger clone is one base away. This chain links TRBV6-2 or TRBV6-3 with TRBJ2-5; D is unresolved. The V end lost 6 bases, the J end lost 1 base, and 12 bases lay between the germline ends. The CDR3 totals 14 residues. Germline-derived CDR1 and CDR2 are MNHEY and SVGEGT. The CDR3 sequence: CASRYEGFQETQYF. CDR3 DNA: TGTGCCAGCAGGTACGAAGGATTCCAAGAGACCCAGTACTTC.

This clonotype occurred many times. V is TRBV2 and J is TRBJ2-5, with 10 bases lining up with TRBD2. The germline V gene encodes CDR1 SNHLY and CDR2 FYNNEI. V shed 0 bases, J shed 5 bases, and the junction held 3 bases outside the gene matches. The CDR3 has 15 residues. Here the CDR3 reads CASSEAKRGGETQYF. DNA for the CDR3: TGTGCCAGCAGTGAAGCAAAGCGGGGGGGCGAGACCCAGTACTTC.